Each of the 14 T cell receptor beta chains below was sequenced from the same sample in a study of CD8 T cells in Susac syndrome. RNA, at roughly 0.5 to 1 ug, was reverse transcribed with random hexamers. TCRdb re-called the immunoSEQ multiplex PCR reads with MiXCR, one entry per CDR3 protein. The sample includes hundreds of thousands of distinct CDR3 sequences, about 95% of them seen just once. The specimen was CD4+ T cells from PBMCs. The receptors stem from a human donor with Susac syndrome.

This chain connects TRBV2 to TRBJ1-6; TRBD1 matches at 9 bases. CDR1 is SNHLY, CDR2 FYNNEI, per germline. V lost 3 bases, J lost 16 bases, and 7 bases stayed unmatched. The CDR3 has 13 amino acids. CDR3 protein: CASSEDRGWGLHF. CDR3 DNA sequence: TGTGCCAGCAGTGAGGACAGGGGCTGGGGACTCCACTTT.

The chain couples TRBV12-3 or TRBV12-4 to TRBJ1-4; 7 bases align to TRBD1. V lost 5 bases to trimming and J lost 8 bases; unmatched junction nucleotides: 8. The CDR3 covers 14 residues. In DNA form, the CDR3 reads TGTGCCAGCAGTCCAGGACAGGTGTCGGAAAAACTGTTTTTT. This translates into CASSPGQVSEKLFF.

The CDR3 is CASSLVQGDNYGYTF. The CDR3 bases are TGTGCCAGCAGCTTGGTACAGGGGGATAACTATGGCTACACCTTC. The J gene is TRBJ1-2, the V gene TRBV5-6; 8 nucleotides align to TRBD1. Per germline, CDR1 SGHDT and CDR2 YYEEEE. The length of the CDR3 is 15 residues. The junction had 2 bases not matched to a gene; V was cut back by 0 bases and J by 1 base.

The CDR3 DNA sequence: TGTGCCAGTACCCCCTGGGTGGGGCGCGACACTGAAGCTTTCTTT. Amino acids: CASTPWVGRDTEAFF. The chain employs TRBV19 and TRBJ1-1, with D possibly TRBD1 on 5 matching bases. This CDR3 has 15 amino acids. Looked up from germline, CDR1 is LNHDA and CDR2 is SQIVND (reference sequence). Trimming stripped 7 bases from V and 3 bases from J, with 18 bases between. Full variable domain (missing parts from reference TRBV19 and TRBJ1-1): DGGITQSPKYLFRKEGQNVTLSCEQNLNHDAMYWYRQDPGQGLRLIYYSQIVNDFQKGDIAEGYSVSREKKESFPLTVTSAQKNPTAFYLCASTPWVGRDTEAFFGQGTRLTVV.

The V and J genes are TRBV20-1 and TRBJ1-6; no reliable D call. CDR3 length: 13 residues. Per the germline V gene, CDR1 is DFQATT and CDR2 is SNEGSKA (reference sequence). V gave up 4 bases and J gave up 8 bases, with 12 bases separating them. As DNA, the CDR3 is TGCAGTGCTAAGGGTCCGCAGGATTCACCCCTCCACTTT. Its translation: CSAKGPQDSPLHF.

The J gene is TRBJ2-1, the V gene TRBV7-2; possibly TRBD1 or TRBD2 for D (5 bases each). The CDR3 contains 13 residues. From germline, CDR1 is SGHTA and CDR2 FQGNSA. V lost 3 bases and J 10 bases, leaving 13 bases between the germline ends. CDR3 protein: CASSLGTAKEQFF. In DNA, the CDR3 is TGTGCCAGCAGCTTGGGGACGGCCAAGGAGCAGTTCTTC.

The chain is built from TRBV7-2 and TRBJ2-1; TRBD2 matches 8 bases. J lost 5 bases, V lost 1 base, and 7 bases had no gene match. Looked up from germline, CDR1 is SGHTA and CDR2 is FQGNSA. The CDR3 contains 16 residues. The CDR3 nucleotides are TGTGCCAGCAGCTTAGTGGCGGGGGGAATAGACAATGAGCAGTTCTTC. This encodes CASSLVAGGIDNEQFF. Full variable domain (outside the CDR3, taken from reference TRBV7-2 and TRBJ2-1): GAGVSQSPSNKVTEKGKDVELRCDPISGHTALYWYRQSLGQGLEFLIYFQGNSAPDKSGLPSDRFSAERTGGSVSTLTIQRTQQEDSAVYLCASSLVAGGIDNEQFFGPGTRLTVL.

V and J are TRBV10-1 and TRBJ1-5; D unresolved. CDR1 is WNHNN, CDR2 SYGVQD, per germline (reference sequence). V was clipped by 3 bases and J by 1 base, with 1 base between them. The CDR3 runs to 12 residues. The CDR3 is CASSESNQPQHF. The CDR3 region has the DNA TGCGCCAGCAGTGAAAGCAATCAGCCCCAGCATTTT.

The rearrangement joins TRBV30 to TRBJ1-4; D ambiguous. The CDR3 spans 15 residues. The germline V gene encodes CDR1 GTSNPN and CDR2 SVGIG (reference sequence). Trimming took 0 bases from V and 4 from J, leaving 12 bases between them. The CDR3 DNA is TGTGCCTGGAGTGTACATGCGGCCTTTAATGAAAAACTGTTTTTT. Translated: CAWSVHAAFNEKLFF.

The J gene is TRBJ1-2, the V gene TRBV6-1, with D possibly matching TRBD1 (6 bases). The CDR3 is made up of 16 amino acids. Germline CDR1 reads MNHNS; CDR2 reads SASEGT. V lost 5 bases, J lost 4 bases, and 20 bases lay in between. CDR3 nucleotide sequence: TGTGCCAGCAGTCCGTACTGGGACACGGACCGCTATGGCTACACCTTC. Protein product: CASSPYWDTDRYGYTF.

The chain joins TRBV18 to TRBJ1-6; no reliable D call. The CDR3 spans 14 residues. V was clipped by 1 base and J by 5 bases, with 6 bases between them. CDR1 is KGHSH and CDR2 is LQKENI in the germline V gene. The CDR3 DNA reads TGTGCCAGCTCACCACGGGGAGATAATTCACCCCTCCACTTT. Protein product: CASSPRGDNSPLHF.

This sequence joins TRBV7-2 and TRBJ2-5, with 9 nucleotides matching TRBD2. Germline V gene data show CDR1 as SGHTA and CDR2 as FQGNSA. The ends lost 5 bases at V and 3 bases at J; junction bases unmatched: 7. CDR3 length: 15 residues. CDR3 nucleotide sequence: TGTGCCAGCAGCCTTAGCGGGGGCGGAGAAGAGACCCAGTACTTC. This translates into CASSLSGGGEETQYF.

The CDR3 loop reads CAWSHDGGSGNTIYF. The DNA of the CDR3 is TGTGCCTGGAGTCACGACGGCGGCTCTGGAAACACCATATATTTT. This chain connects TRBV30 to TRBJ1-3; D is undetermined. This CDR3 is built from 15 residues. V gave up 2 bases and J gave up 0 bases, with 11 bases separating them. CDR1 and CDR2 from the germline V gene are GTSNPN and SVGIG (reference sequence).

CDR3 nucleotides: TGCAGTGCTAGCGGGGGGGGCACAGATACGCAGTATTTT. This translates into CSASGGGTDTQYF. This rearrangement joins TRBV20-1 to TRBJ2-3, with 8 bases aligning to TRBD2. V was clipped by 3 bases and J by 1 base; unmatched bases: 0. This CDR3 has 13 amino acids. Germline V gives CDR1 DFQATT, CDR2 SNEGSKA (reference sequence).